Listed below are T cell receptor beta chains from one sample, sequenced in a study of response to subunit inactivated influenza vaccine. TCRdb reanalysed the RT-PCR reads using MiXCR and keeps one entry per CDR3 protein. The data show 560,000 or so distinct CDR3 sequences, 7.5% to 8.5% seen once. The input for sequencing was PBMCs from blood, taken less than 30 months after vaccination. The receptors were sampled from a man between 50 and 75 years old who received an inactivated influenza vaccine. The CDR3 runs from the conserved cysteine through the conserved F or W. Fields, in order: D gene, clone size, CDR3 length, V gene, J gene, CDR3 protein, CDR3 DNA. The D gene is left open where the match is weak. Some rows have no size entry. The others give once, few or many, or a class for an expanded clone.

>TRBD2|-|15|TRBV5-6|TRBJ2-5
CASSPSPGGEETQYF
TGTGCCAGCAGCCCATCCCCGGGGGGAGAAGAGACCCAGTACTTC
>-|-|12|TRBV10-3|TRBJ2-7
CAISERVGEQYF
TGTGCCATCAGTGAACGGGTAGGGGAGCAGTACTTC
>-|-|15|TRBV10-3|TRBJ2-2
CATGTGTQNTGELFF
TGTGCCACCGGAACCGGGACCCAGAACACCGGGGAGCTGTTTTTT
>-|many|15|TRBV10-3|TRBJ2-3
CAISESGGGPHTQYF
TGTGCCATCAGTGAGTCAGGGGGAGGGCCCCATACGCAGTATTTT
>-|few|14|TRBV7-2|TRBJ2-5
CASKRTGLKETQYF
TGTGCCAGCAAGAGAACAGGGTTGAAAGAGACCCAGTACTTC
>TRBD1|many|17|TRBV2|TRBJ1-2
CASSSLPTGTANYGYTF
TGTGCCAGCAGTTCGCTCCCGACCGGGACAGCAAACTATGGCTACACCTTC
>-|many|12|TRBV7-6|TRBJ2-1
CASSPQNNEQFF
TGTGCCAGCAGCCCGCAGAACAATGAGCAGTTCTTC
>TRBD2|-|16|TRBV20-1|TRBJ2-7
CSARDALAGSSYEQYF
TGCAGTGCTAGAGACGCCCTAGCGGGTAGCTCCTACGAGCAGTACTTC
>-|few|13|TRBV11-2|TRBJ2-5
CASSFTGPGTQYF
TGTGCCAGCAGCTTTACAGGTCCAGGGACCCAGTACTTC
>TRBD1|-|16|TRBV3-1|TRBJ1-5
CASSQGGQGLNQPQHF
TGTGCCAGCAGCCAAGGGGGACAGGGGTTAAACCAGCCCCAGCATTTT
>TRBD1|few|16|TRBV28|TRBJ2-6
CASSETGGSGANVLTF
TGTGCCAGCAGCGAGACAGGGGGCAGCGGGGCCAACGTCCTGACTTTC
>-|-|15|TRBV28|TRBJ2-1
CASSFIGGGANEQFF
TGTGCCAGCAGTTTCATTGGTGGAGGGGCCAATGAGCAGTTCTTC
>TRBD2|-|17|TRBV28|TRBJ2-3
CASSLSVFSGGSDTQYF
TGTGCCAGCAGTTTATCTGTTTTTAGCGGGGGGTCAGATACGCAGTATTTT
>TRBD1|few|15|TRBV6-1|TRBJ1-1
CASSAETGGWTEAFF
TGTGCCAGCAGCGCCGAAACAGGGGGATGGACTGAAGCTTTCTTT
>-|-|16|TRBV5-6|TRBJ1-2
CASSLGQRLPPYGYTF
TGTGCCAGCAGCTTGGGACAGCGACTCCCGCCCTATGGCTACACCTTC
>-|-|14|TRBV15|TRBJ2-1
CATSRDGTYDEQFF
TGTGCCACCAGCAGGGACGGGACTTACGATGAGCAGTTCTTC
>TRBD1|few|15|TRBV7-2|TRBJ2-7
CASSLAGTGFSEQYF
TGTGCCAGCAGCTTAGCCGGGACAGGGTTTAGCGAGCAGTACTTC
>-|many|12|TRBV7-9|TRBJ1-2
CASRRGAEGYTF
TGTGCCAGCAGGCGGGGGGCGGAGGGCTACACCTTC
>TRBD2|many|15|TRBV7-7|TRBJ2-7
CASSTGTSSVNEQYF
TGTGCCAGCAGCACCGGGACTAGCAGTGTCAACGAGCAGTACTTC